The 28 T cell receptor beta chains presented below share a single source sample, sequenced in a study of blood T cell repertoires in COVID-19. Produced via immunoSEQ multiplex PCR; TCRdb's table is partial and in-frame only. The data contain roughly 120,000 clones, just over 85% of them singletons. Source material: peripheral blood. These receptors were collected from a woman in her 50s with active or convalescent COVID-19.

The chain links TRBV28 to TRBJ2-7; D unresolved. V lost 2 bases, J lost 5 bases, and 4 bases lay in between. Germline V gene data show CDR1 as MDHEN and CDR2 as SYDVKM. The CDR3 consists of 11 residues. CDR3 sequence: CASSLPDEQYF. For the CDR3, the DNA is TGTGCCAGCAGTTTACCCGACGAGCAGTACTTC.

This clone was recorded once. This chain uses TRBV28 with TRBJ2-7; D remains ambiguous. The CDR3 loop spans 16 amino acids. The germline V gene encodes CDR1 MDHEN and CDR2 SYDVKM. V lost 5 bases and J lost 3, with 20 bases in between. CDR3 amino acids: CASSPLSLVLYYEQYF. The CDR3 DNA reads as TGTGCCAGCAGTCCACTATCGTTAGTACTATACTACGAGCAGTACTTC.

The gene calls are TRBV7-8 and TRBJ2-1; 10 nucleotides agree with TRBD2. V shed 5 bases, J shed 6 bases, and the junction held 7 bases outside the gene matches. Germline V CDR1 and CDR2: SGHVS, FQNEAQ. The CDR3 contains 15 residues. DNA for the CDR3: TGTGCCAGCAGCCCTCTAGCGGGAGAAATCAATGAGCAGTTCTTC. Its protein product is CASSPLAGEINEQFF.

V and J are TRBV7-9 and TRBJ2-7; TRBD1 might be the D (6 bases). V lost 0 bases, J lost 5 bases, and 14 bases lay in between. The CDR3 totals 15 residues. Germline loops: CDR1 SEHNR, CDR2 FQNEAQ (reference sequence). The CDR3 region is CASSLALDRPHEQYF. CDR3 DNA: TGTGCCAGCAGCTTAGCCCTCGACAGGCCCCACGAGCAGTACTTC.

V gene TRBV5-4 combines with J gene TRBJ2-3, with 12 nucleotides matching TRBD2. This CDR3 contains 18 residues. V lost 1 base to trimming and J lost 1 base; unmatched junction nucleotides: 7. Germline CDR1 SGHNT, CDR2 YYREEE (reference sequence). The CDR3 protein is CASSLMLAGGGGTDTQYF. DNA of the CDR3: TGTGCCAGCAGCTTGATGCTAGCGGGAGGGGGGGGCACAGATACGCAGTATTTT.

The chain joins TRBV28 to TRBJ2-1, with 9 nucleotides matching TRBD1. J was trimmed by 1 base and V by 3 bases; bases with no gene match: 4. Looked up from germline, CDR1 is MDHEN and CDR2 is SYDVKM. There are 16 residues in the CDR3. Written as DNA, the CDR3 is TGTGCCAGCAGTTTTTGGGGGACAGGGTCCTACAATGAGCAGTTCTTC. Encoded protein: CASSFWGTGSYNEQFF.

The gene calls are TRBV7-8 and TRBJ1-1; perhaps TRBD1 as D (6 bases). The CDR3 sequence is 15 residues long. Trimming shortened V by 1 base and J by 1 base, and 10 bases separated the two germline ends. Germline CDR1 and CDR2: SGHVS and FQNEAQ. DNA for the CDR3: TGTGCCAGCAGCTTAGAGGGGGTACGGAACACTGAAGCTTTCTTT. This encodes CASSLEGVRNTEAFF. The full variable domain, with the rest looked up from reference TRBV7-8 and TRBJ1-1, is GAGVSQSPRYKVAKRGQDVALRCDPISGHVSLFWYQQALGQGPEFLTYFQNEAQLDKSGLPSDRFFAERPEGSVSTLKIQRTQQEDSAVYLCASSLEGVRNTEAFFGQGTRLTVV.

This rearrangement joins TRBV24-1 to TRBJ2-1, with 7 bases that match TRBD2. The V segment lost 4 bases and the J segment 9 bases; nucleotides outside the gene matches: 14. Germline CDR1 reads KGHDR; CDR2 reads SFDVKD. The CDR3 is 16 amino acids. CDR3: CATSEPGSGGFGEQFF. CDR3 nucleotides: TGTGCCACCAGTGAGCCAGGGTCCGGGGGGTTCGGTGAGCAGTTCTTC.

The V gene is TRBV11-3, the J gene TRBJ2-5; 9 nucleotides line up with TRBD2. The germline V gene encodes CDR1 SGHNT and CDR2 YENEEA. CDR3 size: 15 residues. V was pared by 3 bases and J by 5 bases, with 7 bases of the junction left unmatched. The CDR3 nucleotides read TGTGCCAGCAGCTTGGGGGTAGCGGGAGATGAGACCCAGTACTTC. Encoded protein: CASSLGVAGDETQYF. The full variable domain, completed using reference TRBV11-3 and TRBJ2-5, is EAGVVQSPRYKIIEKKQPVAFWCNPISGHNTLYWYLQNLGQGPELLIRYENEEAVDDSQLPKDRFSAERLKGVDSTLKIQPAELGDSAVYLCASSLGVAGDETQYFGPGTRLLVL.

The chain joins TRBV28 to TRBJ2-1; the D is unclear. Trimming removed 4 bases from V and 7 bases from J, with 20 bases in between. CDR1 and CDR2 from the germline V gene are MDHEN and SYDVKM. The CDR3 is 16 residues long. CDR3 in DNA: TGTGCCAGCAGTTCGACCGACATCCCCGGTGGAAATGAGCAGTTCTTC. This codes for CASSSTDIPGGNEQFF. Variable domain in full (rest from reference TRBV28 and TRBJ2-1): DVKVTQSSRYLVKRTGEKVFLECVQDMDHENMFWYRQDPGLGLRLIYFSYDVKMKEKGDIPEGYSVSREKKERFSLILESASTNQTSMYLCASSSTDIPGGNEQFFGPGTRLTVL.

The chain links TRBV3-1 (or the pseudogene TRBV3-2) to TRBJ2-1, with TRBD2 matching over 12 bases. V trimming: 6 bases; J trimming: 8 bases; junction bases outside the gene matches: 8. Germline V gene sequence: CDR1 LGHDT, CDR2 YNNKEL (reference sequence). The CDR3 is 15 amino acids. Written as DNA, the CDR3 is TGTGCCAGCAGTTCCCTAGCGGGAGGGGGGGATGAGCAGTTCTTC. Translated, it gives CASSSLAGGGDEQFF.

The chain uses TRBV21-1 and TRBJ2-3; no DNA check was done on the table's D call, TRBD2. TRBV21-1 is deemed a pseudogene. This CDR3 comprises 16 residues. CDR3 residues: CASTITERTCTDTQYF. The CDR3 DNA follows: TGTGCCAGCACGATTACTGAGCGTACCTGCACAGATACGCAGTATTTT.

In its sample, this clone was seen a few times. CDR3 region: CASSLAGLAGVNEQFF. The CDR3 DNA is TGTGCCAGCAGCTTGGCGGGACTAGCGGGAGTTAATGAGCAGTTCTTC. The V and J genes are TRBV7-9 and TRBJ2-1; 14 bases fit TRBD2. The CDR3 is 16 amino acids. CDR1 SEHNR and CDR2 FQNEAQ come from the germline V gene (reference sequence). With 3 bases clipped from V and 7 bases from J, the junction kept 5 bases outside the gene matches.

Here the CDR3 DNA reads TGTGCCAGCAGTCCCTGGACAGGAGAGGGTGAGCAGTACTTC. Translation gives CASSPWTGEGEQYF. This sequence joins TRBV6-2 or TRBV6-3 and TRBJ2-7; 7 bases agree with TRBD1. Looked up from germline, CDR1 is MNHEY and CDR2 is SVGEGT. J was trimmed by 7 bases and V by 5 bases; bases with no gene match: 11. This CDR3 is 14 amino acids long.

The chain has TRBV20-1 and TRBJ2-1; 7 bases are a match to TRBD2. Germline V gene data show CDR1 as DFQATT and CDR2 as SNEGSKA (reference sequence). The CDR3 is 14 residues long. Trimming cost V 3 bases and J 8 bases; bases outside gene matches: 10. The DNA of the CDR3 is TGCAGTGCTAGTCTCGGCGGGAGCAGTTATGAGCAGTTCTTC. Its protein is CSASLGGSSYEQFF.

The CDR3 DNA reads as TGTGCCAGCAGTTACTCGGGACAGATACTTAATGAAAAACTGTTTTTT. Its protein is CASSYSGQILNEKLFF. The rearrangement links TRBV6-5 to TRBJ1-4, with 7 bases lining up with TRBD1. Germline V gene lookup returns CDR1 MNHEY and CDR2 SVGAGI. The CDR3 loop spans 16 amino acids. V lost 0 bases, J lost 4 bases, and 5 bases stayed unmatched.

This clone was counted between two and nine times. This chain links TRBV11-2 with TRBJ1-1, with D perhaps matching TRBD1 (6 bases). The V end lost 3 bases, the J end lost 4 bases, and 12 bases lay between the germline ends. This CDR3 is 14 amino acids long. CDR1 is SGHAT, CDR2 FQNNGV, per germline. CDR3: CASSLGAAGTEAFF. CDR3 nucleotide sequence: TGTGCCAGCAGCTTGGGGGCTGCGGGCACTGAAGCTTTCTTT.

V gene TRBV3-1 (or the pseudogene TRBV3-2) combines with J gene TRBJ2-7; 8 bases match TRBD2. Trimming took 0 bases from V and 3 from J; bases not matched to a gene: 7. The CDR3 runs 16 residues. Germline loops: CDR1 LGHDT, CDR2 YNNKEL (reference sequence). The CDR3 here is CASSQDLRLASYEQYF. CDR3 coding DNA: TGTGCCAGCAGCCAAGATTTAAGACTAGCGAGCTACGAGCAGTACTTC.

The chain joins TRBV29-1 to TRBJ2-7; TRBD2 agrees at 13 bases. The ends lost 6 bases at V and 4 bases at J; junction bases unmatched: 9. The CDR3 runs to 15 residues. Germline V gene data show CDR1 as SQVTM and CDR2 as ANQGSEA. CDR3: CSVAGLAGVRYEQYF. DNA for the CDR3: TGCAGCGTCGCTGGACTAGCGGGAGTAAGGTACGAGCAGTACTTC.

V and J are TRBV9 and TRBJ2-2; weak D call: TRBD2 (7 bases). The V and J ends lost 0 bases and 3 bases respectively, with 12 bases between them. The CDR3 loop spans 16 amino acids. Germline CDR1 reads SGDLS; CDR2 reads YYNGEE. For the CDR3, the DNA is TGTGCCAGCAGCGTAGAGGGGGGGCGCGACACCGGGGAGCTGTTTTTT. This sequence encodes CASSVEGGRDTGELFF.

The V and J genes are TRBV7-2 and TRBJ2-3; D is unclear. The CDR3 extends over 13 amino acids. Trimming removed 1 base at V and 1 base at J, with 3 bases between. Germline-derived CDR1 and CDR2 are SGHTA and FQGNSA. The CDR3 region is CASSLVGTDTQYF. In nucleotides, the CDR3 is TGTGCCAGCAGCTTAGTAGGCACAGATACGCAGTATTTT. Full variable domain (outside the CDR3, taken from reference TRBV7-2 and TRBJ2-3): GAGVSQSPSNKVTEKGKDVELRCDPISGHTALYWYRQSLGQGLEFLIYFQGNSAPDKSGLPSDRFSAERTGGSVSTLTIQRTQQEDSAVYLCASSLVGTDTQYFGPGTRLTVL.

The chain is built from TRBV28 and TRBJ2-1; 7 bases fit TRBD2. This CDR3 has 13 residues. The germline gives CDR1 MDHEN, CDR2 SYDVKM. Trimming removed 8 bases from V and 10 bases from J; junction bases left unmatched: 11. The CDR3 reads CASRLAVIGEQFF. Here the CDR3 DNA reads TGTGCCAGCCGGCTAGCGGTAATAGGGGAGCAGTTCTTC.

The chain uses TRBV24-1 and TRBJ2-2; TRBD1 matches 7 bases. Germline CDR1 and CDR2: KGHDR and SFDVKD. V shed 5 bases, J shed 3 bases, and the junction held 2 bases outside the gene matches. The CDR3 runs 14 residues. CDR3 nucleotide sequence: TGTGCCACCAGTGGGGGACAGCACACCGGGGAGCTGTTTTTT. Its protein product is CATSGGQHTGELFF.

This chain links TRBV2 with TRBJ2-2, with 9 bases matching TRBD2. Germline V gene sequence: CDR1 SNHLY, CDR2 FYNNEI. V lost 6 bases to trimming and J lost 3 bases; unmatched junction nucleotides: 8. The CDR3 runs 16 residues. The CDR3 coding sequence is TGTGCCAGCAGCGCTCGACTAGCGGAGCACACCGGGGAGCTGTTTTTT. It is translated as CASSARLAEHTGELFF.

At least ten counts were recorded for this clone. The rearrangement links TRBV19 to TRBJ1-1; 11 nucleotides align to TRBD1. J gave up 10 bases and V 5 bases, and 9 bases lay outside the gene matches. The length of the CDR3 is 14 residues. Looked up from germline, CDR1 is LNHDA and CDR2 is SQIVND (reference sequence). The CDR3 DNA reads as TGTGCCAGTAGTGTATCCGGGACAGGGGGAACAGCTTTCTTT. Its translation: CASSVSGTGGTAFF.

This clone showed up just a few times. The chain links TRBV30 to TRBJ1-4, with D tentatively TRBD1 (5 bases). The CDR3 spans 13 residues. Per the germline V gene, CDR1 is GTSNPN and CDR2 is SVGIG (reference sequence). The V and J ends lost 8 bases and 8 bases respectively, with 18 bases between them. CDR3: CAGQRGGEEKLFF. CDR3 in DNA: TGTGCCGGTCAACGGGGGGGAGAGGAAAAACTGTTTTTT.

The rearrangement joins TRBV7-9 to TRBJ1-1; D might be TRBD1 (5 bases). Trimming removed 2 bases at V and 4 bases at J, with 20 bases between. The CDR3 extends over 17 amino acids. Germline CDR1 is SEHNR and CDR2 is FQNEAQ (reference sequence). The CDR3 spells CASSLQGGGRRGTEAFF. CDR3 DNA: TGTGCCAGCAGCTTACAGGGAGGAGGACGGAGGGGCACTGAAGCTTTCTTT.

The rearrangement joins TRBV10-3 to TRBJ2-4; 7 bases are a match to TRBD1. Germline V CDR1 and CDR2: ENHRY, SYGVKD. The junction had 9 bases not matched to a gene; V was cut back by 6 bases and J by 7 bases. This CDR3 contains 14 residues. CDR3 protein: CAIREGTVGNIQYF. In nucleotides, the CDR3 is TGTGCCATCAGGGAAGGGACAGTCGGCAACATTCAGTACTTC.